Below are 3 T cell receptor beta chains sequenced from a single sample in a study of identical twins. TCRdb reprocessed the 5' RACE reads via MiXCR and lists one record per CDR3 protein. Among approximately 500,000 distinct CDR3 sequences listed, about 15% were seen once. In addition, the sample was reused for a study of yellow fever vaccine responses in identical twins.

Sequenced: CD4+ T cells sorted from blood. The receptor set was obtained from a woman between 18 and 29 years old in good health.

The table lists this clonotype with a few counts. This CDR3 reads CASSTITATSGRRDEQFF. CDR3 sequence (DNA): TGTGCCAGCAGCACCATTACCGCGACTAGCGGGAGAAGGGATGAGCAGTTCTTC. The chain carries TRBV11-1 and TRBJ2-1, with 12 bases matching TRBD2. The CDR3 is 18 amino acids. Germline-derived CDR1 and CDR2 are SGHAT and FQDESV (reference sequence). Trimming cost V 5 bases and J 8 bases; bases outside gene matches: 16.

This clonotype was picked up a small number of times. J is TRBJ2-3 and V is TRBV29-1; 7 nucleotides match TRBD1. The CDR3 has 14 residues. The germline gives CDR1 SQVTM, CDR2 ANQGSEA. Trimming at V came to 4 bases and at J to 7 bases, leaving 11 bases not matched to a gene. The CDR3: CSVVGQARGNTQYF. The DNA of the CDR3 is TGCAGCGTTGTCGGACAGGCTCGAGGAAATACGCAGTATTTT.

This clonotype was seen more than once but under ten times. The J gene is TRBJ2-1, the V gene TRBV24-1; D remains unclear. Germline CDR1 is KGHDR and CDR2 is SFDVKD. The V and J ends lost 3 bases and 4 bases respectively, with 9 bases between them. This CDR3 has 14 residues. The CDR3 loop reads CATSDSPGYNEQFF. CDR3 DNA: TGTGCCACCAGTGATAGCCCAGGATACAATGAGCAGTTCTTC.